Listed below are T cell receptor beta chains from one sample, sequenced in a study of T cells in Graves' hyperthyroidism and ophthalmopathy. TCRdb independently ran MiXCR on the multiplex PCR reads; one entry per CDR3 protein. The table records approximately 480,000 distinct CDR3 sequences, less than 25% of them present only once. Sequencing used blood. The receptors here all came from a man aged 18 to 30 with Graves' hyperthyroidism. Each CDR3 is given with its conserved first and last residue. The D gene is left open where the match is weak. Rows give clone size only sometimes, using once, few, many, or a class for an expanded clone.

CDR3aa	CDR3nt	v_gene	abundance	j_gene	d_gene
CASSSRKGYSNQPQHF	TGTGCCAGCAGCAGCCGAAAAGGTTATAGCAATCAGCCCCAGCATTTT	TRBV28	many	TRBJ1-5	-
CASSGPSGAETQYF	TGTGCCAGCAGCGGCCCATCAGGGGCAGAGACCCAGTACTTC	TRBV9	-	TRBJ2-5	-
CAISAGTSVTGELFF	TGTGCCATCAGTGCCGGGACTAGCGTCACCGGGGAGCTGTTTTTT	TRBV10-3	once	TRBJ2-2	TRBD2
CASSQTGANNQPQHF	TGCGCCAGCAGCCAGACAGGGGCCAACAATCAGCCCCAGCATTTT	TRBV4-1	many	TRBJ1-5	TRBD1
CASRGGSGNTIYF	TGTGCCAGCAGGGGGGGATCTGGAAACACCATATATTTT	TRBV6-1	many	TRBJ1-3	-
CASSPGQGNNYGYTF	TGTGCCAGCAGTCCGGGACAGGGTAATAACTATGGCTACACCTTC	TRBV6-5	many	TRBJ1-2	TRBD1
CASSCGVYNSPLHF	TGTGCCAGCAGTTGTGGGGTTTATAATTCACCCCTCCACTTT	TRBV6-5	few	TRBJ1-6	-
CASKAGAGSYEQYF	TGTGCCAGCAAGGCGGGAGCCGGCTCCTACGAGCAGTACTTC	TRBV2	-	TRBJ2-7	TRBD2
CASSTGTGKAFF	TGTGCCAGCTCGACTGGCACGGGGAAAGCTTTCTTT	TRBV27	-	TRBJ1-1	-
CASRGGPNGYTF	TGTGCCAGCAGGGGCGGGCCTAATGGCTACACCTTC	TRBV7-9	many	TRBJ1-2	-
CASSLQGPAGELFF	TGTGCCAGCAGTTTACAGGGGCCCGCCGGGGAGCTGTTTTTT	TRBV12-3/TRBV12-4	many	TRBJ2-2	-
CSVEYGEMLF	TGCAGCGTTGAATACGGAGAGATGCTCTTT	TRBV29-1	many	TRBJ1-1	-
CASSISHNSEYPNTEAFF	TGTGCCAGTAGTATTAGCCATAATAGCGAATACCCGAACACTGAAGCTTTCTTT	TRBV19	many	TRBJ1-1	-
CASSLTQGNGYTF	TGTGCCAGCTCCCTTACGCAGGGGAATGGCTACACCTTC	TRBV6-1	-	TRBJ1-2	-
CASSLGGLLSGNTIYF	TGTGCCAGCAGCTTAGGAGGGCTCCTCTCTGGAAACACCATATATTTT	TRBV11-2	-	TRBJ1-3	-
CASSLLRQDYGYTF	TGTGCCAGCAGCTTACTCAGACAGGACTATGGCTACACCTTC	TRBV7-9	once	TRBJ1-2	-
CASQYHGGNTGELFF	TGTGCCAGCCAATACCATGGGGGGAACACCGGGGAGCTGTTTTTT	TRBV7-8	many	TRBJ2-2	-
CASSYSRLSGNTIYF	TGTGCCAGCAGTTACTCCCGACTTTCTGGAAACACCATATATTTT	TRBV6-5	many	TRBJ1-3	-
CASSSRDRGIDDEQFF	TGTGCCAGCAGTTCCCGGGACAGGGGAATAGACGATGAGCAGTTCTTC	TRBV12-3/TRBV12-4	many	TRBJ2-1	TRBD1
CASSLVQGANEQYF	TGTGCCAGCAGCTTAGTTCAGGGGGCAAACGAGCAGTACTTC	TRBV7-8	few	TRBJ2-7	TRBD1
CASGGGQPQHF	TGTGCCAGCGGAGGCGGTCAGCCCCAGCATTTT	TRBV9	many	TRBJ1-5	-
CASSQAGTEKETQYF	TGTGCCAGCAGCCAAGCCGGGACAGAAAAAGAGACCCAGTACTTC	TRBV6-1	few	TRBJ2-5	TRBD1
CASSIGQGRPDYEQYF	TGTGCCAGCAGCATAGGACAGGGGAGGCCGGACTACGAGCAGTACTTC	TRBV5-6	-	TRBJ2-7	TRBD1
CASSPAVRGRWTEAFF	TGTGCCAGCAGTCCGGCGGTAAGGGGTCGTTGGACTGAAGCTTTCTTT	TRBV6-2/TRBV6-3	many	TRBJ1-1	-
CASTTASGDPGQPGLQETQYF	TGTGCCAGCACCACCGCCTCGGGGGATCCTGGACAGCCTGGACTCCAAGAGACCCAGTACTTC	TRBV6-4	many	TRBJ2-5	-
CASSYSTGGGGIAFF	TGTGCCAGCAGTTACTCGACAGGGGGCGGTGGTATAGCTTTCTTT	TRBV6-5	many	TRBJ1-1	TRBD1
CASSQDLESNQPQHF	TGTGCCAGCAGCCAAGATTTGGAGAGCAATCAGCCCCAGCATTTT	TRBV4-2	-	TRBJ1-5	-
CASSLAVVAVVHEQYF	TGTGCCAGCAGCTTAGCGGTAGTGGCAGTGGTGCACGAGCAGTACTTC	TRBV7-2	many	TRBJ2-7	-